The clone carrying this T cell receptor (beta chain) was found many times. Its antigen remains unidentified. V lost 3 bases and J lost 8; bases outside the gene matches: 13. The CDR3 has 15 amino acids. Unique molecular identifiers tagged the TCRbeta library. TCRdb analysed the PCR reads with MiXCR anew, one entry per CDR3 protein. The repertoire holds around 300,000 distinct CDR3 sequences, with under 14% as singletons. This sample stems from a study of T-cell reconstitution after alpha-beta-depleted transplantation in children. General observations from the study: Diversity of TCRbeta at day 60 was high in some patients, arising from surviving recipient T cells and thymic progenitors. Two months or so post-transplant, alpha-beta T cells reportedly derived from several hundred expanded graft clones.

The clonotype comes from a male patient aged 2-10 years who had a stem cell transplant for chronic granulomatous disease, so the T cells may come from the graft donor. The chain employs TRBV12-3 or TRBV12-4 and TRBJ2-7; 7 bases fit TRBD2. The input for sequencing was peripheral blood, taken 180 days after TCRalphabeta/CD19-depleted stem cell transplant. CDR3 sequence: CASSFSWGGETKQYF. The CDR3, as DNA: TGTGCCAGCAGTTTCTCTTGGGGGGGGGAGACGAAGCAGTACTTC.